The source of this T cell receptor beta chain is a study of T-cell reconstitution after alpha-beta-depleted transplantation in children. Study-wide results and limits: At one year after transplant, newly produced T cells mostly accounted for T-cell counts and diversity. Diversity of TCRbeta at day 60 was high in some patients, arising from surviving recipient T cells and thymic progenitors. Expanded clones from the graft, numbering several hundred, reportedly supplied alpha-beta T cells about two months after transplant.

This clonotype was detected ten times or more. The antigen is undetermined. After removal of 6 bases from V and 6 bases from J, the junction contained 10 bases not matched to a gene. Germline V gives CDR1 MNHEY, CDR2 SMNVEV (reference sequence). This CDR3 is built from 15 residues. Construction of the TCRbeta library involved unique molecular identifiers. Via MiXCR, TCRdb re-called the PCR reads, giving one row per CDR3 protein. The data contain roughly 150,000 distinct CDR3 sequences, around 10% of them seen just once; the ten biggest clones take up approximately 13%. Sequences were derived from PBMCs, sampled before TCRalphabeta/CD19-depleted stem cell transplant. V usage is TRBV27 and J usage is TRBJ2-2; TRBD1 matches 7 bases. The receptor was derived from a boy aged 2-9 years with acute myeloid leukemia, due to receive a stem cell transplant. The CDR3 nucleotides read TGTGCCAGCAGCAGCAAGGGACAGTGGGCCGGGGAGCTGTTTTTT. Translation: CASSSKGQWAGELFF.